This T cell receptor (beta chain) derives from a study of cytotoxic CD8 clonotypes in ibrutinib-treated CLL. Using immunoSEQ multiplex PCR, the repertoire was profiled, and TCRdb retains in-frame clones only, with some absent. The data hold almost 250,000 clones, with roughly 70% observed a single time. Germline V gene sequence: CDR1 LNHDA, CDR2 SQIVND (reference sequence). This CDR3 comprises 14 residues. The V segment lost 5 bases and the J segment 5 bases; nucleotides outside the gene matches: 9. The TCR sequence derives from a human donor with chronic lymphocytic leukemia. Sequenced material: PBMCs, taken after 24 months of ibrutinib treatment. The chain has TRBV19 and TRBJ2-7; 7 bases map to TRBD2. The CDR3 protein is CASSWGGFDDEQYF. In DNA form, the CDR3 reads TGTGCCAGTAGTTGGGGGGGGTTCGATGACGAGCAGTACTTC. The full variable domain, with the rest looked up from reference TRBV19 and TRBJ2-7, is DGGITQSPKYLFRKEGQNVTLSCEQNLNHDAMYWYRQDPGQGLRLIYYSQIVNDFQKGDIAEGYSVSREKKESFPLTVTSAQKNPTAFYLCASSWGGFDDEQYFGPGTRLTVT.